Below, 31 T cell receptor beta chains from the same sample are listed, as sequenced in a study of blood T cell repertoires in COVID-19. TCRdb keeps only in-frame clones here, not all; method: immunoSEQ multiplex PCR. The sample carries about 190,000 clones, roughly 84% recorded once. Input material: peripheral blood. These receptors all come from an elderly woman with active or convalescent COVID-19.

The V gene is TRBV7-2, the J gene TRBJ1-5, with D possibly TRBD1 on 6 matching bases. Looked up from germline, CDR1 is SGHTA and CDR2 is FQGNSA. The CDR3 totals 13 residues. V dropped 5 bases and J dropped 8 bases, with 13 bases sitting between them. CDR3 in DNA: TGTGCCAGCAGCCCGAACAGGGAAGAGCCCCAGCATTTT. This encodes CASSPNREEPQHF. The full variable domain, in which reference TRBV7-2 and TRBJ1-5 provide the parts outside the CDR3, is GAGVSQSPSNKVTEKGKDVELRCDPISGHTALYWYRQSLGQGLEFLIYFQGNSAPDKSGLPSDRFSAERTGGSVSTLTIQRTQQEDSAVYLCASSPNREEPQHFGDGTRLSIL.

The chain uses TRBV12-3 or TRBV12-4 and TRBJ1-6, with D hard to call. V was shortened by 7 bases and J by 12 bases, with 13 bases between the two germline ends. The CDR3 runs to 12 residues. In DNA, the CDR3 is TGTGCCAGCAAGGGCCCCGCGGGACCCCTCCACTTT. It codes for CASKGPAGPLHF.

The chain couples TRBV2 to TRBJ2-1, with 9 bases aligning to TRBD2. Unmatched junction bases numbered 5, after V lost 4 bases and J lost 7 bases. Germline CDR1 is SNHLY and CDR2 is FYNNEI. CDR3 length: 14 amino acids. The CDR3 DNA is TGTGCCAGCAGTGTTAGCGGGAGATCAAATGAGCAGTTCTTC. Its translation is CASSVSGRSNEQFF.

V gene TRBV7-8 combines with J gene TRBJ2-5; TRBD2 matches at 8 bases. J was trimmed by 4 bases and V by 5 bases; bases with no gene match: 9. The CDR3 spans 15 residues. Germline V gives CDR1 SGHVS, CDR2 FQNEAQ. The CDR3 region is CASSLNGRAGETQYF. For the CDR3, the DNA is TGTGCCAGCAGCCTTAACGGGAGGGCCGGAGAGACCCAGTACTTC.

The DNA of the CDR3 is TGTGCCAGCTCAGCCCGGGACAGGGACGTCAACGAGCAGTACTTC. Encoded protein: CASSARDRDVNEQYF. This chain links TRBV18 with TRBJ2-7; 9 positions match TRBD1. Germline trimming cut 5 bases from V and 5 bases from J; bases unmatched to any gene: 10. Germline lookup yields CDR1 KGHSH and CDR2 LQKENI. This CDR3 has 15 residues.

This clone was seen only once. The V gene is TRBV5-8, the J gene TRBJ2-2; TRBD2 might be the D (6 bases). V was trimmed by 4 bases and J by 3 bases, leaving 16 bases between them. Germline V lookup: CDR1 SGHTS, CDR2 YDEGEE. The CDR3 contains 16 residues. CDR3 sequence (DNA): TGTGCCAGCAGCCCGGCCTGGGGAGGCGACACCGGGGAGCTGTTTTTT. Translation gives CASSPAWGGDTGELFF. Full variable domain (rest looked up from reference TRBV5-8 and TRBJ2-2): EAGVTQSPTHLIKTRGQQATLRCSPISGHTSVYWYQQALGLGLQFLLWYDEGEERNRGNFPPRFSGRQFPNYSSELNVNALELEDSALYLCASSPAWGGDTGELFFGEGSRLTVL.

V gene TRBV5-1 combines with J gene TRBJ2-7, with 9 bases identical to TRBD2. The CDR3 extends over 13 amino acids. The germline V gene has CDR1 SGHRS and CDR2 YFSETQ. The ends lost 3 bases at V and 6 bases at J; junction bases unmatched: 4. The CDR3 reads CASSWGTSPEQYF. The DNA of the CDR3 is TGCGCCAGCAGCTGGGGGACTAGCCCCGAGCAGTACTTC.

This chain uses TRBV29-1 with TRBJ2-7; 7 bases line up with TRBD2. Trimming at V came to 6 bases and at J to 6 bases, leaving 11 bases not matched to a gene. Looked up from germline, CDR1 is SQVTM and CDR2 is ANQGSEA. This CDR3 comprises 13 residues. In DNA form, the CDR3 reads TGCAGCGTCGGAGGCGGGAGTCCCGGCGAGCAGTACTTC. Its protein is CSVGGGSPGEQYF.

V gene TRBV18 combines with J gene TRBJ2-3; TRBD2 matches at 7 bases. This CDR3 contains 16 residues. Germline lookup yields CDR1 KGHSH and CDR2 LQKENI. The V and J ends lost 0 bases and 3 bases, in that order; junction bases with no gene match: 6. The CDR3 DNA is TGTGCCAGCTCACCACCGGGAGGGGTAGTGACAGATACGCAGTATTTT. Protein product: CASSPPGGVVTDTQYF.

The chain combines TRBV12-1 with TRBJ2-5; TRBD1 was called by the table and not checked on the DNA. TRBV12-1 is tagged as a pseudogene. The CDR3 covers 16 residues. The CDR3 bases are TGTGCCAGCAGCTCTCCACAGGGGAAGTACCAAGAGACCCAGTACTTC. Translated, it gives CASSSPQGKYQETQYF.

This clone appeared a single time. The rearrangement uses TRBV5-1 and TRBJ2-1, with TRBD1 as a possible D gene (5 bases). V was pared by 2 bases and J by 6 bases, with 12 bases between. The CDR3 is made up of 14 amino acids. Germline CDR1 and CDR2: SGHRS and YFSETQ. The CDR3 protein is CASSFGPGANEQFF. The DNA for the CDR3 is TGCGCCAGCAGCTTCGGGCCTGGGGCCAATGAGCAGTTCTTC.

The gene calls are TRBV18 and TRBJ1-1; D gene uncertain. Trimming stripped 3 bases from V and 8 bases from J, with 16 bases between. There are 14 residues in the CDR3. The V gene's germline CDR1 is KGHSH and CDR2 LQKENI. For the CDR3, the DNA is TGTGCCAGCTCACCGGAGCAATCGGAAATAGAAGCTTTCTTT. Translation: CASSPEQSEIEAFF.

The chain couples TRBV2 to TRBJ1-1, with a possible D match to TRBD1 (5 bases). Trimming shortened V by 7 bases and J by 5 bases, and 11 bases separated the two germline ends. Germline-derived CDR1 and CDR2 are SNHLY and FYNNEI. The CDR3 is 12 residues long. CDR3: CASKREGTEAFF. CDR3 in DNA: TGTGCCAGCAAAAGGGAGGGGACTGAAGCTTTCTTT.

This chain uses TRBV5-1 with TRBJ1-1; 8 bases are shared with TRBD1. V shed 2 bases and J 4 bases; nucleotides not matched to a gene: 10. The CDR3 is 16 amino acids. CDR1 and CDR2 from the germline V gene are SGHRS and YFSETQ. CDR3 residues: CASSFNVRTGSTEAFF. The CDR3 DNA sequence: TGCGCCAGCAGCTTCAATGTTCGGACAGGGAGCACTGAAGCTTTCTTT.

The rearrangement joins TRBV30 to TRBJ1-6; D gene unclear. The CDR3 is made up of 13 amino acids. Looked up from germline, CDR1 is GTSNPN and CDR2 is SVGIG (reference sequence). V was cut by 3 bases and J by 7 bases, with 10 bases left in between. The chain's CDR3 is CAWSGPANSPLHF. CDR3 coding DNA: TGTGCCTGGAGCGGCCCAGCGAATTCACCCCTCCACTTT.

This chain links TRBV15 with TRBJ2-7, with 9 bases aligning to TRBD2. The J segment lost 6 bases and the V segment lost 3 bases, leaving 6 bases of the junction unmatched. CDR1 is LNHNV and CDR2 is YYDKDF in the germline V gene (reference sequence). This CDR3 comprises 14 residues. CDR3 in amino acids: CATSRLREGAEQYF. The CDR3 DNA follows: TGTGCCACCAGCAGGTTGCGGGAGGGTGCCGAGCAGTACTTC.

This sequence joins TRBV5-1 and TRBJ1-1; 12 bases match TRBD1. This CDR3 has 16 residues. Germline CDR1 is SGHRS and CDR2 is YFSETQ. V gave up 6 bases and J gave up 0 bases; unmatched junction bases: 6. CDR3 nucleotide sequence: TGCGCCAGCACTGGGGACAGGGGGCCTCTGAACACTGAAGCTTTCTTT. As protein: CASTGDRGPLNTEAFF. Full variable domain (outside the CDR3, taken from reference TRBV5-1 and TRBJ1-1): KAGVTQTPRYLIKTRGQQVTLSCSPISGHRSVSWYQQTPGQGLQFLFEYFSETQRNKGNFPGRFSGRQFSNSRSEMNVSTLELGDSALYLCASTGDRGPLNTEAFFGQGTRLTVV.

This chain uses TRBV5-1 with TRBJ2-7, with D possibly TRBD1 on 6 matching bases. The CDR3 spans 12 residues. Germline V gives CDR1 SGHRS, CDR2 YFSETQ. V lost 7 bases and J 7 bases, leaving 15 bases between the germline ends. CDR3 in DNA: TGCGCCAGCGCAAACCGAGGGGGTGAGCAGTACTTC. Protein sequence: CASANRGGEQYF. Based on the CDR3 plus reference TRBV5-1 and TRBJ2-7, the full variable domain is KAGVTQTPRYLIKTRGQQVTLSCSPISGHRSVSWYQQTPGQGLQFLFEYFSETQRNKGNFPGRFSGRQFSNSRSEMNVSTLELGDSALYLCASANRGGEQYFGPGTRLTVT.

For the CDR3, the DNA is TGTGCCAGCAGCTTGGTTACTGGACTAGCGGGAGGATCCGAGACCCAGTACTTC. Amino acids: CASSLVTGLAGGSETQYF. The chain recombines TRBV7-6 with TRBJ2-5; 14 positions agree with TRBD2. This CDR3 comprises 18 residues. Germline-derived CDR1 and CDR2 are SGHVS and FNYEAQ. The V gene end was trimmed by 3 bases and the J gene end by 5 bases; junction bases not matched to a gene: 11.

The CDR3 spells CASSWDRGREETQYF. CDR3 DNA sequence: TGTGCCAGCAGTTGGGACAGGGGACGGGAAGAGACCCAGTACTTC. The chain recombines TRBV2 with TRBJ2-5; 10 bases are a match to TRBD1. J lost 3 bases, V lost 5 bases, and 6 bases had no gene match. The length of the CDR3 is 15 residues. The V gene's germline CDR1 is SNHLY and CDR2 FYNNEI. Complete variable domain (other parts from reference TRBV2 and TRBJ2-5): EPEVTQTPSHQVTQMGQEVILRCVPISNHLYFYWYRQILGQKVEFLVSFYNNEISEKSEIFDDQFSVERPDGSNFTLKIRSTKLEDSAMYFCASSWDRGREETQYFGPGTRLLVL.

The rearrangement links TRBV6-1 to TRBJ1-2; D remains unclear. The V end was cut by 2 bases, the J end by 4 bases, with 14 bases between. The CDR3 has 15 amino acids. Germline V CDR1 and CDR2: MNHNS, SASEGT. The CDR3 nucleotides read TGTGCCAGCAGTGAATTGCCTAAGCCACCCTATGGCTACACCTTC. Amino acid sequence: CASSELPKPPYGYTF.

The rearrangement joins TRBV28 to TRBJ2-7, with TRBD2 as a possible D gene (5 bases). Trimming pared 2 bases from V and 2 bases from J, leaving 7 bases between. The CDR3 extends over 13 amino acids. Germline V gives CDR1 MDHEN, CDR2 SYDVKM. In nucleotides, the CDR3 is TGTGCCAGCAGTTTAGGAGGTCCCTACGAGCAGTACTTC. Protein: CASSLGGPYEQYF.

This clone showed up just a few times. This rearrangement joins TRBV4-1 to TRBJ1-2; a possible D gene is TRBD1 (6 bases). Per the germline V gene, CDR1 is MGHRA and CDR2 is YSYEKL. Trimming removed 2 bases at V and 7 bases at J, with 11 bases between. The CDR3 extends over 13 amino acids. CDR3 region: CASSQRSGVGYTF. CDR3 DNA sequence: TGCGCCAGCAGCCAACGGTCAGGGGTTGGCTACACCTTC.

The chain is built from TRBV20-1 and TRBJ2-3; D is possibly TRBD1 (5 bases). This CDR3 is built from 11 residues. Germline CDR1 DFQATT, CDR2 SNEGSKA (reference sequence). Trimming left V 3 bases short and J 10 bases short, with 11 bases between. CDR3 bases: TGCAGTGCTAGTGGGCAGGGCCCGCAGTATTTT. Its translation is CSASGQGPQYF.

This clone showed up just once. The V and J genes are TRBV5-1 and TRBJ1-2; 8 bases agree with TRBD1. From germline, CDR1 is SGHRS and CDR2 YFSETQ. The V and J ends lost 4 bases and 6 bases, in that order; junction bases with no gene match: 11. The CDR3 covers 15 residues. CDR3 loop: CASSDLAGGADGYTF. Here the CDR3 DNA reads TGCGCCAGCAGCGATCTGGCAGGGGGCGCGGATGGCTACACCTTC.

V and J are TRBV29-1 and TRBJ2-1, with D perhaps TRBD2 (7 bases). V lost 5 bases and J lost 4, with 15 bases in between. The CDR3 runs to 14 residues. CDR1 is SQVTM, CDR2 ANQGSEA, per germline. For the CDR3, the DNA is TGCAGCGTTCACAGGGAGGGCCCTTACAATGAGCAGTTCTTC. The encoded protein is CSVHREGPYNEQFF.

This chain joins TRBV3-1 (or the pseudogene TRBV3-2) and TRBJ1-1; D gene uncertain. The germline CDR1 and CDR2 sequences are LGHDT and YNNKEL (reference sequence). The CDR3 is 14 residues long. With 6 bases removed from V and 4 bases from J, the gap between germline ends came to 15 bases. As DNA, the CDR3 is TGTGCCAGCAGTCAGGCGGGCTGGGGCACTGAAGCTTTCTTT. Its protein product is CASSQAGWGTEAFF.

The genes are TRBV2 and TRBJ1-2; D ambiguous. CDR1 and CDR2 (germline): SNHLY, FYNNEI. CDR3 length equals 14 residues. The V end lost 3 bases, the J end lost 6 bases, and 14 bases lay between the germline ends. This chain's CDR3 is CASSDSSRIHGYTF. CDR3 bases: TGTGCCAGCAGTGATTCCTCGCGGATTCATGGCTACACCTTC.

The V gene is TRBV28, the J gene TRBJ2-7; 7 bases map to TRBD1. This CDR3 has 15 residues. The germline gives CDR1 MDHEN, CDR2 SYDVKM. V was pared by 4 bases and J by 5 bases, with 11 bases of the junction left unmatched. The CDR3 DNA sequence: TGTGCCAGCAGTTCCCTAGACAGGGATCTCGACGAGCAGTACTTC. Translation gives CASSSLDRDLDEQYF. The full variable domain, rest sourced from reference TRBV28 and TRBJ2-7, is DVKVTQSSRYLVKRTGEKVFLECVQDMDHENMFWYRQDPGLGLRLIYFSYDVKMKEKGDIPEGYSVSREKKERFSLILESASTNQTSMYLCASSSLDRDLDEQYFGPGTRLTVT.

The chain joins TRBV18 to TRBJ2-7; D perhaps matches TRBD1 (6 bases). The germline CDR1 and CDR2 sequences are KGHSH and LQKENI. This CDR3 comprises 14 residues. Trimming took 3 bases from V and 3 from J, leaving 12 bases between them. CDR3 in amino acids: CASSPRQAVYEQYF. CDR3 sequence (DNA): TGTGCCAGCTCACCTAGACAGGCGGTCTACGAGCAGTACTTC.

The chain links TRBV7-9 to TRBJ1-2; a weak D match, TRBD1 (5 bases). Trimming cost V 2 bases and J 13 bases, with 14 bases left between them. The CDR3 has 12 residues. The germline gives CDR1 SEHNR, CDR2 FQNEAQ (reference sequence). CDR3 loop: CASSLTDIIRTF. In DNA form, the CDR3 reads TGTGCCAGCAGCTTAACGGACATCATACGCACCTTC. Variable domain in full (rest from reference TRBV7-9 and TRBJ1-2): DTGVSQNPRHKITKRGQNVTFRCDPISEHNRLYWYRQTLGQGPEFLTYFQNEAQLEKSRLLSDRFSAERPKGSFSTLEIQRTEQGDSAMYLCASSLTDIIRTFGSGTRLTVV.